Below, 32 T cell receptor beta chains from the same sample are listed, as sequenced in a study of blood T cell repertoires in COVID-19 (dated by TCRdb to the early 2020s). Library prep was done by the immunoSEQ multiplex PCR assay. TCRdb provides this immuneACCESS table in a form limited to in-frame rearrangements. Some clones are lacking; in checked studies, under half of them reflect an unresolved V gene, and why the rest are absent is not known. This sample holds around 130,000 clones; 80% to 90% were observed only once. The biggest ten clones account for 9.5% to 15% of the sample. Sequenced input: peripheral blood. These receptors were obtained from a human donor in a cohort sampled during active COVID-19.

The chain combines TRBV9 with TRBJ1-4; D may be TRBD1 (5 bases). The CDR3 length is 15 residues. Looked up from germline, CDR1 is SGDLS and CDR2 is YYNGEE. V was trimmed by 3 bases and J by 2 bases, leaving 11 bases between them. CDR3 region: CASSAQALTNEKLFF. The CDR3 DNA follows: TGTGCCAGCAGCGCACAGGCCCTGACTAATGAAAAACTGTTTTTT.

This clone has a handful of counts. This sequence joins TRBV7-9 and TRBJ1-5; perhaps TRBD1 as D (5 bases). V lost 1 base and J lost 3, with 7 bases in between. This CDR3 region has 14 residues. Germline CDR1 SEHNR, CDR2 FQNEAQ (reference sequence). The CDR3 here is CASSLGGLNQPQHF. The CDR3, as DNA: TGTGCCAGCAGCTTAGGGGGACTCAATCAGCCCCAGCATTTT.

This clone was counted only a few times. The rearrangement joins TRBV15 to TRBJ2-7, with D possibly being TRBD1 (6 bases). Per germline, CDR1 LNHNV and CDR2 YYDKDF (reference sequence). Trimming cost V 5 bases and J 1 base, with 21 bases left between them. This CDR3 is built from 17 residues. The CDR3, as DNA: TGTGCCACCAGCGGGATCGAACCGGGACACCTATCCTACGAGCAGTACTTC. Its translation is CATSGIEPGHLSYEQYF.

The CDR3 loop reads CASSIQGANYGYTF. In nucleotides, the CDR3 is TGTGCCAGTAGTATACAGGGCGCTAACTATGGCTACACCTTC. This chain connects TRBV19 to TRBJ1-2; possibly TRBD1 for D (5 bases). V dropped 2 bases and J dropped 0 bases, with 7 bases sitting between them. CDR1 is LNHDA, CDR2 SQIVND, per germline (reference sequence). CDR3 length equals 14 residues.

CDR3 coding DNA: TGTGCCAGCAGCTTTGGTCTAGCGGCAGATACGCAGTATTTT. Translated: CASSFGLAADTQYF. This rearrangement joins TRBV7-6 to TRBJ2-3, with 7 positions matching TRBD2. The germline V gene encodes CDR1 SGHVS and CDR2 FNYEAQ. The CDR3 consists of 14 residues. J lost 4 bases, V lost 3 bases, and 4 bases had no gene match.

J is TRBJ1-2 and V is TRBV15; TRBD1 matches at 10 bases. CDR3 length equals 16 residues. The junction had 4 bases not matched to a gene; V was cut back by 3 bases and J by 0 bases. The V gene's germline CDR1 is LNHNV and CDR2 YYDKDF (reference sequence). The CDR3 bases are TGTGCCACCAGCAGCGACAGGGGGCTCACTAACTATGGCTACACCTTC. This gives the protein CATSSDRGLTNYGYTF.

The chain links TRBV19 to TRBJ2-3, with D possibly being TRBD1 (6 bases). The germline CDR1 and CDR2 sequences are LNHDA and SQIVND (reference sequence). Trimming took off 5 bases at V and 0 bases at J, with 15 bases between the two ends. This CDR3 is 16 amino acids long. CDR3 region: CASSPDRSPSTDTQYF. In DNA form, the CDR3 reads TGTGCCAGTAGTCCAGACAGGTCACCTAGCACAGATACGCAGTATTTT. Full variable domain (rest looked up from reference TRBV19 and TRBJ2-3): DGGITQSPKYLFRKEGQNVTLSCEQNLNHDAMYWYRQDPGQGLRLIYYSQIVNDFQKGDIAEGYSVSREKKESFPLTVTSAQKNPTAFYLCASSPDRSPSTDTQYFGPGTRLTVL.

This rearrangement joins TRBV6-6 to TRBJ1-3; D is uncertain. Germline V gives CDR1 MNHNY, CDR2 SVGAGI (reference sequence). The CDR3 spans 15 residues. Trimming cost V 0 bases and J 5 bases, with 11 bases left between them. The CDR3 region has the DNA TGTGCCAGCAGTTACTCGAATACAGACCGAAACACCATATATTTT. Translation gives CASSYSNTDRNTIYF.

V gene TRBV5-1 combines with J gene TRBJ2-3, with TRBD2 matching over 11 bases. The germline gives CDR1 SGHRS, CDR2 YFSETQ. Trimming at V came to 3 bases and at J to 4 bases, leaving 25 bases not matched to a gene. This CDR3 contains 22 residues. For the CDR3, the DNA is TGCGCCAGCAGCTCACCTTGGGACTCTCCGGGGCTCACTAGCGGGGGAGCAGATACGCAGTATTTT. This translates into CASSSPWDSPGLTSGGADTQYF.

The V and J genes are TRBV18 and TRBJ2-5; 9 bases agree with TRBD1. V shed 3 bases, J shed 9 bases, and the junction held 8 bases outside the gene matches. The CDR3 sequence is 14 residues long. The germline V gene has CDR1 KGHSH and CDR2 LQKENI. CDR3: CASSPPDRGGSQYF. CDR3 nucleotides: TGTGCCAGCTCACCCCCGGACAGGGGAGGGTCCCAGTACTTC.

The V gene is TRBV24-1, the J gene TRBJ2-1; D not resolved. This CDR3 region has 11 residues. In germline, CDR1 is KGHDR, CDR2 SFDVKD. V was trimmed by 3 bases and J by 7 bases, leaving 3 bases between them. The CDR3 bases are TGTGCCACCAGTGATGTAAATGAGCAGTTCTTC. The encoded protein is CATSDVNEQFF.

The V and J genes are TRBV9 and TRBJ1-4, with TRBD1 as a possible D gene (5 bases). CDR3 size: 13 residues. The germline V gene has CDR1 SGDLS and CDR2 YYNGEE. V was cut by 7 bases and J by 7 bases, with 14 bases left in between. The CDR3 spells CASGGEPGEKLFF. The CDR3 region has the DNA TGTGCCAGCGGGGGGGAGCCAGGTGAAAAACTGTTTTTT. The full variable domain, rest sourced from reference TRBV9 and TRBJ1-4, is DSGVTQTPKHLITATGQRVTLRCSPRSGDLSVYWYQQSLDQGLQFLIQYYNGEERAKGNILERFSAQQFPDLHSELNLSSLELGDSALYFCASGGEPGEKLFFGSGTQLSVL.

This chain uses TRBV4-2 with TRBJ2-3; D remains unclear. Germline CDR1 reads LGHNA; CDR2 reads YNFKEQ. The ends were cut back, 2 bases at V and 4 bases at J, with 7 bases in the middle. CDR3 length: 13 residues. In DNA, the CDR3 is TGTGCCAGCAGCCAAAGAGGTTCAGATACGCAGTATTTT. Translating gives CASSQRGSDTQYF.

The chain has TRBV30 and TRBJ2-2, with TRBD2 as a possible D gene (6 bases). Trimming stripped 0 bases from V and 5 bases from J, with 7 bases between. CDR1 and CDR2 from the germline V gene are GTSNPN and SVGIG (reference sequence). This CDR3 contains 13 residues. Here the CDR3 reads CAWSVGGTGELFF. Written as DNA, the CDR3 is TGTGCCTGGAGTGTCGGAGGGACCGGGGAGCTGTTTTTT.

The genes are TRBV10-3 and TRBJ1-3, with 7 positions matching TRBD1. Trimming removed 5 bases from V and 0 bases from J; junction bases left unmatched: 4. The CDR3 totals 15 residues. The germline CDR1 and CDR2 sequences are ENHRY and SYGVKD. The CDR3 loop reads CAISKDRLSGNTIYF. The CDR3 DNA sequence: TGTGCCATCAGTAAGGACAGGCTCTCTGGAAACACCATATATTTT.

This chain links TRBV3-1 (or the pseudogene TRBV3-2) with TRBJ2-3; 8 nucleotides align to TRBD1. This CDR3 contains 17 residues. Unmatched junction bases numbered 8, after V lost 0 bases and J lost 3 bases. Germline lookup yields CDR1 LGHDT and CDR2 YNNKEL (reference sequence). The CDR3 DNA reads as TGTGCCAGCAGCCAAGATTTTGGCAGGGGGCCAACAGATACGCAGTATTTT. Protein product: CASSQDFGRGPTDTQYF.

The chain couples TRBV11-2 to TRBJ2-5; D might be TRBD2 (6 bases). The germline CDR1 and CDR2 sequences are SGHAT and FQNNGV. The V gene lost 1 base and the J gene lost 7 bases, with 13 bases spanning the gap. The CDR3 consists of 14 residues. This chain's CDR3 is CASSLVRGAGTQYF. The CDR3 DNA reads as TGTGCCAGCAGCTTAGTGCGCGGGGCTGGGACCCAGTACTTC.

The chain combines TRBV5-5 with TRBJ1-1, with TRBD1 matching over 9 bases. The CDR3 runs to 13 residues. CDR1 and CDR2 from the germline V gene are SGHKS and YYEKEE (reference sequence). V dropped 0 bases and J dropped 11; count of bases not matched to a gene: 5. The DNA for the CDR3 is TGTGCCAGCAGCTTGGCGGGACAGGGTAGGGCTTTCTTT. Translating it yields CASSLAGQGRAFF.

The rearrangement links TRBV3-1 (or the pseudogene TRBV3-2) to TRBJ2-7; 8 nucleotides match TRBD2. V shed 5 bases, J shed 0 bases, and the junction held 9 bases outside the gene matches. The germline V gene has CDR1 LGHDT and CDR2 YNNKEL (reference sequence). The CDR3 has 16 residues. CDR3 loop: CASSDRLAQSSYEQYF. CDR3 coding DNA: TGTGCCAGCAGCGACAGACTAGCGCAAAGCTCCTACGAGCAGTACTTC.

V and J are TRBV4-2 and TRBJ1-6; D ambiguous. Germline V gives CDR1 LGHNA, CDR2 YNFKEQ. The CDR3 is 15 amino acids. Trimming removed 4 bases from V and 0 bases from J, with 7 bases in between. In nucleotides, the CDR3 is TGTGCCAGCAGCCCCGAACTCTCCTATAATTCACCCCTCCACTTT. Its translation is CASSPELSYNSPLHF.

This rearrangement joins TRBV12-3 or TRBV12-4 to TRBJ2-7; tentatively, D is TRBD1 (6 bases). There are 12 residues in the CDR3. The V and J ends lost 1 base and 6 bases respectively, with 7 bases between them. This chain's CDR3 is CASSLGGLEQYF. DNA of the CDR3: TGTGCCAGCAGTTTAGGGGGGCTCGAGCAGTACTTC.

This chain connects TRBV20-1 to TRBJ2-5; no reliable D call. Per the germline V gene, CDR1 is DFQATT and CDR2 is SNEGSKA (reference sequence). This CDR3 is 11 amino acids long. The CDR3 nucleotides are TGCAGCATAGACGACGGGGAGACCCAGTACTTC. Translated, it gives CSIDDGETQYF.

V is TRBV6-6 and J is TRBJ2-6; no reliable D call. The CDR3 extends over 17 amino acids. Germline-derived CDR1 and CDR2 are MNHNY and SVGAGI (reference sequence). The V end was cut by 5 bases, the J end by 0 bases, with 14 bases between. The CDR3 region is CASSPESGPSGANVLTF. CDR3 DNA sequence: TGTGCCAGCAGTCCCGAGTCCGGTCCCTCTGGGGCCAACGTCCTGACTTTC.

This CDR3 is CASSDERGYEQFF. CDR3 coding DNA: TGTGCCAGCAGTGATGAGCGGGGGTATGAGCAGTTCTTC. The gene calls are TRBV6-4 and TRBJ2-1; TRBD2 matches at 8 bases. This CDR3 region has 13 residues. Germline loops: CDR1 MRHNA, CDR2 SNTAGT. Trimming removed 3 bases from V and 8 bases from J; junction bases left unmatched: 3.

The chain links TRBV29-1 to TRBJ2-2; TRBD2 might be the D (5 bases). This CDR3 region has 14 residues. CDR1 is SQVTM, CDR2 ANQGSEA, per germline. The ends were cut back, 6 bases at V and 1 base at J, with 12 bases in the middle. The CDR3 coding sequence is TGCAGCGTACTCCGGGATTTGAACACCGGGGAGCTGTTTTTT. Its translation: CSVLRDLNTGELFF.

This rearrangement joins TRBV5-6 to TRBJ1-2; D remains unclear. V was clipped by 0 bases and J by 0 bases, with 6 bases between them. CDR1 and CDR2 (germline): SGHDT, YYEEEE. This CDR3 comprises 14 residues. The CDR3 loop reads CASSLAQSNYGYTF. The CDR3, as DNA: TGTGCCAGCAGCTTGGCTCAGTCTAACTATGGCTACACCTTC.

The J gene is TRBJ1-2, the V gene TRBV2; 9 nucleotides agree with TRBD1. V shed 6 bases and J 9 bases; nucleotides not matched to a gene: 8. There are 13 residues in the CDR3. CDR1 SNHLY and CDR2 FYNNEI come from the germline V gene. The CDR3 loop is CASRAGTGIRYTF. In DNA form, the CDR3 reads TGTGCCAGCAGGGCCGGGACAGGGATCCGCTACACCTTC.

V is TRBV10-3 and J is TRBJ2-2; 8 bases fit TRBD2. Per germline, CDR1 ENHRY and CDR2 SYGVKD. This CDR3 has 17 residues. The J segment lost 3 bases and the V segment lost 8 bases, leaving 14 bases of the junction unmatched. CDR3 loop: CAIGQRTGGADTGELFF. The CDR3 nucleotides are TGTGCCATCGGCCAAAGAACGGGGGGGGCCGACACCGGGGAGCTGTTTTTT.

The gene calls are TRBV6-5 and TRBJ2-2; D is possibly TRBD2 (5 bases). Germline V gene lookup returns CDR1 MNHEY and CDR2 SVGAGI. This CDR3 spans 13 amino acids. V was trimmed by 8 bases and J by 6 bases, leaving 13 bases between them. CDR3 amino acids: CASEGPAPGELFF. CDR3 coding DNA: TGTGCCAGCGAGGGCCCCGCACCCGGGGAGCTGTTTTTT.

The V and J genes are TRBV4-1 and TRBJ1-5; no clear D. The germline V and J ends were trimmed by 3 bases and 0 bases, with 30 bases remaining between them. CDR1 is MGHRA, CDR2 YSYEKL, per germline. The length of the CDR3 is 22 residues. Here the CDR3 DNA reads TGCGCCAGCAGCCATCCCCTGGAAGGGAGAGCTGATGACCAAGATAGCAATCAGCCCCAGCATTTT. Translating gives CASSHPLEGRADDQDSNQPQHF.

V is TRBV7-8 and J is TRBJ1-1; 10 bases map to TRBD1. Germline CDR1 is SGHVS and CDR2 is FQNEAQ. CDR3 length equals 17 residues. V gave up 5 bases and J gave up 5 bases; unmatched junction bases: 14. CDR3 nucleotides: TGTGCCAGCAGCGTAACCGGGACAGGGGATCGGCCGACTGAAGCTTTCTTT. This gives the protein CASSVTGTGDRPTEAFF.

V usage is TRBV18 and J usage is TRBJ1-1; maybe TRBD1 (6 bases). V was clipped by 2 bases and J by 5 bases, with 12 bases between them. This CDR3 comprises 14 residues. The germline gives CDR1 KGHSH, CDR2 LQKENI. The CDR3 coding sequence is TGTGCCAGCTCACCAGGGGGCGATTGGACTGAAGCTTTCTTT. Protein product: CASSPGGDWTEAFF.